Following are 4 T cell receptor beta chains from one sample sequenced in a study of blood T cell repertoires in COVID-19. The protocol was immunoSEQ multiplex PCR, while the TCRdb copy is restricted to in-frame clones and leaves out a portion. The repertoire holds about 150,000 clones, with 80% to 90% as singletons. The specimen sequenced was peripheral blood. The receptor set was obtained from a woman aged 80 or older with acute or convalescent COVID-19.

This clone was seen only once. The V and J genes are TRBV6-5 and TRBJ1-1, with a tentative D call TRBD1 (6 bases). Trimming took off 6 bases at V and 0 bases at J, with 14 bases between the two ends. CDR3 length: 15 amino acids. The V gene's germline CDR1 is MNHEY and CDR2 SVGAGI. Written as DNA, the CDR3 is TGTGCCAGCAGCCGGGCAGGGGTTATGAACACTGAAGCTTTCTTT. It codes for CASSRAGVMNTEAFF.

In DNA form, the CDR3 reads TGTGCCAGCAGCTTAGCCGGGACAGGGAGGGGGAACACTGAAGCTTTCTTT. Amino acids: CASSLAGTGRGNTEAFF. The J gene is TRBJ1-1, the V gene TRBV7-8; 9 bases agree with TRBD1. Germline values: CDR1 SGHVS, CDR2 FQNEAQ. V dropped 0 bases and J dropped 1; count of bases not matched to a gene: 6. CDR3 size: 17 residues.

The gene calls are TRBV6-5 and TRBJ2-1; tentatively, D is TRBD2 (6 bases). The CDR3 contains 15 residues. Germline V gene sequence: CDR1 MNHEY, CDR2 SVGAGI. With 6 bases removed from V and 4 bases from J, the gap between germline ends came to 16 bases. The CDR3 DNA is TGTGCCAGCAGCCTTAGTAGCGGAGGGTACAATGAGCAGTTCTTC. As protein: CASSLSSGGYNEQFF.

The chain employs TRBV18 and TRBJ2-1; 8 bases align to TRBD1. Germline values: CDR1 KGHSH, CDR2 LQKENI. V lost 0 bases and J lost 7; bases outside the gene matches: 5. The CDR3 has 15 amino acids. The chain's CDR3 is CASSPPDRAQNEQFF. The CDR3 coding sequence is TGTGCCAGCTCACCACCGGACAGGGCTCAAAATGAGCAGTTCTTC.